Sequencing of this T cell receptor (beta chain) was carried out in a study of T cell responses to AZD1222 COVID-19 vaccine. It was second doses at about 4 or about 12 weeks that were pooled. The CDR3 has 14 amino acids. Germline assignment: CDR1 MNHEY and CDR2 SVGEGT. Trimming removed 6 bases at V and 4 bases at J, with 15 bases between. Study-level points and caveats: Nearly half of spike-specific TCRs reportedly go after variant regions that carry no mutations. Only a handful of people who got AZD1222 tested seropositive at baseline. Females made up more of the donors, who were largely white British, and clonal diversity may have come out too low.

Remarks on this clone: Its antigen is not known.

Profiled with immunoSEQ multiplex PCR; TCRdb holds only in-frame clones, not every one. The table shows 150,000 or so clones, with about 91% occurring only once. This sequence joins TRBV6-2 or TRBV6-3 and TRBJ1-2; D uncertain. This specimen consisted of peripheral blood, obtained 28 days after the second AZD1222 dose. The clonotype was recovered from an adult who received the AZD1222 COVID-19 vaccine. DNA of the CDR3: TGTGCCAGCAGCTTTACGGGAGGAGTCTATGGCTACACCTTC. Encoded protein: CASSFTGGVYGYTF.